These 29 T cell receptor beta chains were all obtained from the same sample, sequenced in a study of read filtering for tumor transcriptome and immune sequencing. The library was built from around 400 ng RNA with molecular barcoded adaptors for alpha/delta and beta/gamma chains. TCRdb recomputed calls from the reads with MiXCR, one row per CDR3 protein. The sample lists under 60,000 distinct CDR3 sequences; approximately 19% were seen once. The specimen sequenced was a population of CD138-negative cells sorted from bone marrow. These receptors originate from a donor aged 40 or older with multiple myeloma.

The chain has TRBV7-2 and TRBJ2-1, with 7 bases that match TRBD1. The length of the CDR3 is 13 residues. Germline loops: CDR1 SGHTA, CDR2 FQGNSA. V lost 11 bases and J lost 5; bases outside the gene matches: 9. The CDR3 DNA follows: TGTGCCCGCACCTTAGACAGGGACAATGAGCAGTTCTTC. Translated, it gives CARTLDRDNEQFF.

As for this clonotype: The junction and the germline gene differ at one end; a read error may be behind it. The gene calls are TRBV6-6 and TRBJ2-2, with D possibly TRBD1 on 7 matching bases. Germline CDR1 is MNHNY and CDR2 is SVGAGI (reference sequence). There are 17 residues in the CDR3. CDR3 in amino acids: CASSYLPGGLNTRELFF. The CDR3 coding sequence is TGTGCCAGCAGTTACTTGCCAGGGGGGCTGAACACCCGGGAGCTGTTTTTT.

On this clonotype: The CDR3 ends on some other residue instead of the conserved phenylalanine or tryptophan, so this is likely a read error. The V and J genes are TRBV5-1 and TRBJ2-1; 10 bases map to TRBD2. The trim removed 6 bases at V and 6 bases at J, leaving 9 bases unmatched. The CDR3 loop spans 15 amino acids. The germline V gene has CDR1 SGHRS and CDR2 YFSETQ. CDR3 DNA sequence: TGCGCCAGCAAGATCCTAGCGGGAGATCCCAATGAGCAGTTCTAC. It yields the protein CASKILAGDPNEQFY.

This clonotype came up a few times. The chain carries TRBV7-8 and TRBJ2-3; D is ambiguous. The ends were cut back, 0 bases at V and 6 bases at J, with 13 bases in the middle. CDR1 is SGHVS, CDR2 FQNEAQ, per germline. The CDR3 spans 15 residues. CDR3 DNA: TGTGCCAGCAGCTTAGCGTCGGCTAGTAGTGATACGCAGTATTTT. Protein product: CASSLASASSDTQYF. The variable domain in full, completed from reference TRBV7-8 and TRBJ2-3, reads GAGVSQSPRYKVAKRGQDVALRCDPISGHVSLFWYQQALGQGPEFLTYFQNEAQLDKSGLPSDRFFAERPEGSVSTLKIQRTQQEDSAVYLCASSLASASSDTQYFGPGTRLTVL.

In regard to this clonotype: A much bigger clone sits one base away, suggesting this may be a read error. The chain employs TRBV14 and TRBJ2-5; perhaps TRBD1 as D (6 bases). This CDR3 spans 14 amino acids. CDR1 SGHDN and CDR2 FVKESK come from the germline V gene. V was trimmed by 4 bases and J by 5 bases, leaving 14 bases between them. CDR3 in amino acids: CASSLLDTGETQYF. The CDR3 coding sequence is TGTGCCAGCAGCCTCCTAGACACAGGGGAGACCCAGTACTTC.

This clonotype was picked up many times. The chain employs TRBV3-1 and TRBJ2-1; 14 bases are a match to TRBD2. Germline-derived CDR1 and CDR2 are LGHDT and YNNKEL (reference sequence). The CDR3 length is 16 residues. V lost 4 bases to trimming and J lost 7 bases; unmatched junction nucleotides: 6. The CDR3 sequence is CASSLKTSGRGNEQFF. As DNA, the CDR3 is TGTGCCAGCAGCCTCAAGACTAGCGGGAGGGGTAATGAGCAGTTCTTC.

This clonotype was detected ten times or more. The rearrangement joins TRBV20-1 to TRBJ2-7, with 9 positions matching TRBD2. Per germline, CDR1 DFQATT and CDR2 SNEGSKA (reference sequence). V gave up 2 bases and J gave up 5 bases; unmatched junction bases: 7. The CDR3 is 14 amino acids. The CDR3 DNA is TGCAGTGCTAGAATCCCTAGCGGGATTAACGAGCAGTACTTC. Protein product: CSARIPSGINEQYF.

The chain uses TRBV2 and TRBJ2-2; the D is unclear. The V gene's germline CDR1 is SNHLY and CDR2 FYNNEI. The V and J ends lost 7 bases and 0 bases respectively, with 6 bases between them. The CDR3 loop spans 13 amino acids. The CDR3 sequence is CASIPANTGELFF. The CDR3 DNA sequence: TGTGCCAGCATACCAGCGAACACCGGGGAGCTGTTTTTT.

This clonotype was picked up many times. The chain joins TRBV12-3 or TRBV12-4 to TRBJ2-1; a weak D match, TRBD2 (5 bases). The CDR3 extends over 15 amino acids. Trimming left V 2 bases short and J 3 bases short, with 11 bases between. The CDR3 bases are TGTGCCAGCAGTTTACGGGGAGCGTTCTACAATGAGCAGTTCTTC. Its protein is CASSLRGAFYNEQFF.

This clonotype ranks as medium-sized. This chain links TRBV20-1 with TRBJ2-1, with 10 nucleotides matching TRBD2. V was pared by 1 base and J by 7 bases, with 10 bases of the junction left unmatched. The CDR3 runs 16 residues. Germline CDR1 DFQATT, CDR2 SNEGSKA (reference sequence). The CDR3 here is CSARGQAGGPINEQFF. DNA of the CDR3: TGCAGTGCTAGAGGACAAGCGGGAGGGCCGATAAATGAGCAGTTCTTC.

This clonotype was seen many times. The CDR3 DNA sequence: TGTGCCAGCAGTTTCCTAACTGAGCAGTTCTTC. The encoded protein is CASSFLTEQFF. The chain carries TRBV12-3 or TRBV12-4 and TRBJ2-1; D remains unclear. This CDR3 comprises 11 residues. V was shortened by 3 bases and J by 9 bases, with 6 bases between the two germline ends.

This clonotype was found many times. The V and J genes are TRBV6-2 or TRBV6-3 and TRBJ2-3, with a tentative D call TRBD2 (5 bases). The CDR3 totals 15 residues. In germline, CDR1 is MNHEY, CDR2 SVGEGT. V lost 0 bases and J 0 bases, leaving 7 bases between the germline ends. CDR3 sequence reads: CASSYSSGSTDTQYF. Here the CDR3 DNA reads TGTGCCAGCAGTTACTCGTCGGGAAGCACAGATACGCAGTATTTT.

This clonotype showed up many times. The chain recombines TRBV12-3 or TRBV12-4 with TRBJ2-7; the D gene is possibly TRBD1 (6 bases). The CDR3 has 15 amino acids. The V end lost 7 bases, the J end lost 2 bases, and 18 bases lay between the germline ends. The CDR3 spells CASKLADRPTYEQYF. CDR3 DNA: TGTGCCAGCAAGCTCGCGGACAGACCTACCTACGAGCAGTACTTC.

V gene TRBV28 combines with J gene TRBJ1-3; D remains unclear. The CDR3 has 13 amino acids. Per the germline V gene, CDR1 is MDHEN and CDR2 is SYDVKM. V was pared by 8 bases and J by 0 bases, with 8 bases between. The CDR3 coding sequence is TGTGCCAGCGGGGTTCTCTCTGGAAACACCATATATTTT. Residues: CASGVLSGNTIYF.

Worth noting for this clonotype: One junction end disagrees with the germline gene, perhaps due to a read error. The rearrangement links TRBV12-3 or TRBV12-4 to TRBJ2-5; D may correspond to TRBD1 or TRBD2 (5 bases each). The CDR3 runs 13 residues. In DNA form, the CDR3 reads TGTGCCAGCCGGGGCGGCCTACAAGAGACCCGGTACTTC. Residues: CASRGGLQETRYF.

By frequency in the sample, this clonotype is medium-sized. The chain combines TRBV5-1 with TRBJ2-1; TRBD2 matches 11 bases. There are 19 residues in the CDR3. The J segment lost 8 bases and the V segment lost 1 base, leaving 17 bases of the junction unmatched. CDR1 is SGHRS, CDR2 YFSETQ, per germline. CDR3 sequence: CASSLTLAGGPHFGDEQFF. The CDR3 region has the DNA TGCGCCAGCAGCTTGACCCTAGCGGGAGGCCCCCATTTTGGCGATGAGCAGTTCTTC.

The chain couples TRBV10-2 to TRBJ2-5; 7 bases match TRBD2. CDR1 is WSHSY and CDR2 is SAAADI in the germline V gene. Trimming cost V 2 bases and J 7 bases; bases outside gene matches: 7. The CDR3 contains 14 residues. As DNA, the CDR3 is TGCGCCAGCAGTGAGAAAGGCGGGGGAGTGACCCAGTACTTC. Translated: CASSEKGGGVTQYF.

A word on this clonotype: This may arise from a read error, as a much more abundant clone is one base away. The chain carries TRBV5-5 and TRBJ2-5; TRBD2 aligns across 9 bases. This CDR3 spans 16 amino acids. J gave up 1 base and V 3 bases, and 7 bases lay outside the gene matches. Germline loops: CDR1 SGHKS, CDR2 YYEKEE (reference sequence). CDR3 protein: CASSWALAGAQETQYF. The CDR3 DNA sequence: TGTGCCAGCAGCTGGGCACTAGCGGGCGCCCAAGAGACCCAGTACTTC. The complete variable domain, with remaining parts taken from reference TRBV5-5 and TRBJ2-5, reads DAGVTQSPTHLIKTRGQQVTLRCSPISGHKSVSWYQQVLGQGPQFIFQYYEKEERGRGNFPDRFSARQFPNYSSELNVNALLLGDSALYLCASSWALAGAQETQYFGPGTRLLVL.

This clonotype appeared many times. This chain joins TRBV11-2 and TRBJ2-7, with 7 bases identical to TRBD1. Germline CDR1 is SGHAT and CDR2 is FQNNGV. V lost 5 bases and J lost 1; bases outside the gene matches: 11. CDR3 length: 16 residues. CDR3 residues: CASSHPRDRVSYEQYF. The DNA of the CDR3 is TGTGCCAGCAGCCACCCCCGGGACAGAGTTTCCTACGAGCAGTACTTC.

This clonotype was detected many times. The genes are TRBV28 and TRBJ1-4, with D tentatively TRBD1 (5 bases). V was cut by 7 bases and J by 2 bases, with 11 bases left in between. From germline, CDR1 is MDHEN and CDR2 SYDVKM. This CDR3 has 14 residues. CDR3 sequence reads: CASIQGATNEKLFF. CDR3 in DNA: TGTGCCAGCATCCAGGGTGCGACTAATGAAAAACTGTTTTTT.

Many counts were recorded for this clonotype. The CDR3 loop is CASSERDSTDTQYF. The CDR3 nucleotides are TGTGCCAGCAGTGAAAGGGACAGCACAGATACGCAGTATTTT. The chain is built from TRBV2 and TRBJ2-3; the D call may be TRBD1 or TRBD2 (5 bases each). V gave up 2 bases and J gave up 0 bases, with 6 bases separating them. The V gene's germline CDR1 is SNHLY and CDR2 FYNNEI. The CDR3 is 14 amino acids.

Many counts were recorded for this clonotype. The genes are TRBV6-6 and TRBJ2-5; TRBD2 matches at 9 bases. The CDR3 extends over 15 amino acids. Germline-derived CDR1 and CDR2 are MNHNY and SVGAGI (reference sequence). The V gene end was trimmed by 6 bases and the J gene end by 5 bases; junction bases not matched to a gene: 10. DNA of the CDR3: TGTGCCAGCAGCCATCCATTAGCGGGAGCGGAGACCCAGTACTTC. Protein: CASSHPLAGAETQYF.

This clonotype showed up just a few times. This rearrangement joins TRBV6-5 to TRBJ2-3, with TRBD2 matching over 12 bases. CDR3 length: 16 amino acids. Germline V gene data show CDR1 as MNHEY and CDR2 as SVGAGI. V lost 2 bases to trimming and J lost 2 bases; unmatched junction nucleotides: 2. The CDR3, as DNA: TGTGCCAGCAGTTACGGACTAGCGGGACCCACAGATACGCAGTATTTT. This codes for CASSYGLAGPTDTQYF.

This clonotype was recorded many times. J is TRBJ2-3 and V is TRBV6-5; no firm D call. The V gene lost 4 bases and the J gene lost 4 bases, with 9 bases spanning the gap. The CDR3 has 13 amino acids. CDR1 is MNHEY, CDR2 SVGAGI, per germline. The CDR3 sequence: CASSSSLADTQYF. Here the CDR3 DNA reads TGTGCCAGCAGTTCGAGCCTCGCAGATACGCAGTATTTT.

As for this clonotype: Since a much larger clone is just one base distant, this may be a read error. The rearrangement links TRBV4-1 to TRBJ1-1, with no clear D. The germline V and J ends were trimmed by 0 bases and 9 bases, with 11 bases remaining between them. Germline V gene data show CDR1 as MGHRA and CDR2 as YSYEKL. The CDR3 has 13 amino acids. The CDR3 loop is CASSQDLRRKAFF. The CDR3 bases are TGCGCCAGCAGCCAAGATCTACGACGGAAAGCTTTCTTT.

As to this clonotype: A much larger clone differs by one base, so this may be a read error. The chain carries TRBV6-2 or TRBV6-3 and TRBJ2-7; D may correspond to TRBD1 or TRBD2 (5 bases each). CDR1 is MNHEY, CDR2 SVGEGT, per germline. The CDR3 contains 13 residues. CDR3: CASSRRGGYERYF. CDR3 bases: TGTGCCAGCAGCCGCCGGGGCGGCTACGAGCGGTACTTC.

This clonotype was counted ten times or more. The J gene is TRBJ2-3, the V gene TRBV7-8; a weak D match, TRBD1 (5 bases). Germline V gene lookup returns CDR1 SGHVS and CDR2 FQNEAQ. Between the trimmed V and J ends, which lost 0 bases and 5 bases, there was a span of 21 bases. The CDR3 totals 18 residues. This CDR3 is CASSLATALGAVIDTQYF. The CDR3 DNA sequence: TGTGCCAGCAGCTTAGCAACTGCGCTAGGGGCGGTTATAGATACGCAGTATTTT.

This clonotype was counted many times. CDR3 DNA sequence: TGTGCCAGCAGCTTAGGGGCTAGCTCCTACGAGCAGTACTTC. Its translation is CASSLGASSYEQYF. This chain links TRBV7-2 with TRBJ2-7; D not certain. The ends were cut back, 1 base at V and 0 bases at J, with 7 bases in the middle. The CDR3 extends over 14 amino acids. CDR1 and CDR2 from the germline V gene are SGHTA and FQGNSA.

The table lists this clonotype with many counts. The chain recombines TRBV18 with TRBJ2-1; 8 positions agree with TRBD1. The CDR3 runs 18 residues. Germline loops: CDR1 KGHSH, CDR2 LQKENI. With 0 bases clipped from V and 0 bases from J, the junction kept 7 bases outside the gene matches. The CDR3 loop reads CASSPPRTGSDSYNEQFF. DNA of the CDR3: TGTGCCAGCTCACCACCGAGGACAGGGTCAGACTCCTACAATGAGCAGTTCTTC.